This TCR beta chain was observed in a study of T cell responses to AZD1222 COVID-19 vaccine. The V gene's germline CDR1 is KGHSH and CDR2 LQKENI. J gave up 7 bases and V 6 bases, and 11 bases lay outside the gene matches. There are 15 residues in the CDR3. Measured with immunoSEQ multiplex PCR; TCRdb has only the in-frame clones, and not every one. The sample gives about 100,000 clones, about 85% of which show up once; about 2% is in the top ten. Concerning this clone itself: The antigen is undetermined.

The study, taken as a whole, reports: All repertoire sampling was performed exclusively after the peak T cell response. Unmutated variant regions reportedly attract nearly half of all spike-specific TCRs.

This sequence joins TRBV18 and TRBJ2-1, with 8 bases that match TRBD2. The sequencing here drew on peripheral blood, taken on day 0 of AZD1222 vaccination. The TCR was taken from an adult in good health. The CDR3 spells CASSLLAGPGNEQFF. In DNA, the CDR3 is TGTGCCAGCTCCCTATTAGCGGGGCCGGGGAATGAGCAGTTCTTC.